This T cell receptor beta chain was identified in a study of T cells in Graves' hyperthyroidism and ophthalmopathy. Amplification targeted TCR beta CDR3 regions from RNA transcripts. An initial round of RT-PCR targeting the TCR CDR3 relied on the HTBI primer set. MiXCR, run by TCRdb on the multiplex PCR reads, gives a single entry per CDR3 protein. The sample lists around 440,000 distinct CDR3 sequences, less than 20% occurring once. Study results and caveats: Using 13 V-J features, a model discriminated ophthalmopathy from stable hyperthyroidism. In blood, most of the thyroid clonotypes expanded above 0.001 were also present.

If no ophthalmopathy progression occurred within 18 months, Graves' hyperthyroidism was stable. PBMCs were sourced from more than 9 ml fresh peripheral blood. The sample holds many counts of this clonotype. Its antigen is not known. CDR1 and CDR2 from the germline V gene are LGHDT and YNNKEL (reference sequence). This CDR3 is 15 amino acids long. V shed 4 bases and J 0 bases; nucleotides not matched to a gene: 6. The specimen sequenced was blood. The origin of this receptor is a woman younger than 35 with Graves' hyperthyroidism. V is TRBV3-1 and J is TRBJ2-7; 7 bases match TRBD1. In nucleotides, the CDR3 is TGTGCCAGCAGCCTTCCCGGGACAGTCTCCTACGAGCAGTACTTC. Translation: CASSLPGTVSYEQYF.